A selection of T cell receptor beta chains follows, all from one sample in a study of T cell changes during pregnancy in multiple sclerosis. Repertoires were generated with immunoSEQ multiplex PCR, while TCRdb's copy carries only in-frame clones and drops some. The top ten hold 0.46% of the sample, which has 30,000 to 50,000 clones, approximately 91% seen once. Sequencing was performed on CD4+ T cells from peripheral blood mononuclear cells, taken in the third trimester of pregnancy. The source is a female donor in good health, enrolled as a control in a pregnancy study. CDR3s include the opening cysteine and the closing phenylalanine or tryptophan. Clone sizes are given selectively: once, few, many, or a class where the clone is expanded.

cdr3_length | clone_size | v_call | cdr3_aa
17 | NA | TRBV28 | CASSLPGTVFSGNTIYF
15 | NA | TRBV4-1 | CASSKPGQGGEKLFF
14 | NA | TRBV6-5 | CASSYGAGTYEQYF
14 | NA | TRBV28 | CASSFDRGREEQYF
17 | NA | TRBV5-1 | CASSLGSTAPGANVLTF
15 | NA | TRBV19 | CASSGVAGGSGTQYF
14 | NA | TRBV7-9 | CASSPPGGGETQYF
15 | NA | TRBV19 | CASSRGGGAYNEQFF
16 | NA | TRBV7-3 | CASSARPGQGAKGYTF
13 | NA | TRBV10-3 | CATKTGEYYEQYF
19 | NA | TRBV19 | CASSIRKGTSGVYQETQYF
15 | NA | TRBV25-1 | CASSEGALAKNIQYF
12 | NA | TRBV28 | CASRKQSDTQYF
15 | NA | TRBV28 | CASSFREGAADTQYF
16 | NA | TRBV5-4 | CASSLGGTFLNTEAFF
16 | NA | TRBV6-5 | CASSYVFTSSYNEQFF
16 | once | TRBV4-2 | CASSQDQAQAGNTIYF
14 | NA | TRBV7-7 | CASSPSGVTDTQYF
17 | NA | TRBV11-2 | CASSARLGRHPSYEQYF
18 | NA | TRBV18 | CASSPSGLRLAGGDTQYF
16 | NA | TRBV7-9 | CATGAEGASSYNEQFF
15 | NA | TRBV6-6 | CASSSGGAVDYEQYF
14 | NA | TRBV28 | CASRGGATNEKLFF
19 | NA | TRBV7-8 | CASSSLIRSSGTGGEKLFF
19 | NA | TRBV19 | CATTAPGTSGSGWSYEQYF
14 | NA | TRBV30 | CACAGVGAKNIQYF
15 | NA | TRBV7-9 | CASSPGRSSYNEQFF
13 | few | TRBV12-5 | CASGSARDYGYTF
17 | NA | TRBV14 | CASSQVPYRGQTNEQFF
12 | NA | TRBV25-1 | CASRAQFYGYTF
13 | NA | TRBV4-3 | CASSQEGGYEQYF
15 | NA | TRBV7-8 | CASSFRLGLLYEQYF
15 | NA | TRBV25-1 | CASSGGQMRNTEAFF
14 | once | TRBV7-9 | CASSFLDRGTEAFF
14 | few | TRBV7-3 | CASSLNTGTGELFF
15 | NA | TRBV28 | CASRFIDRADNEQYF
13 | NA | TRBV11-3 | CASSPGLANEQFF
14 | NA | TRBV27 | CASNPDRNADTQYF
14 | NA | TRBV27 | CASSLGTGPYEQYF
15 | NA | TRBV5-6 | CASSRQVLAKNIQYF
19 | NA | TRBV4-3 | CASSQDLTSSGTAGNTIYF
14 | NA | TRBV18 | CASSKQSLNTEAFF
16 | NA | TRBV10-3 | CAISEWGRSSYNEQFF
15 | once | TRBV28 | CASSLGGTASYEQYF
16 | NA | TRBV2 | CASSEAGTSAYNEQFF
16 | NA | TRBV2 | CASSESRGHARYEQYF
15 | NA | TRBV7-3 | CASSLSGQGATEAFF